Included here is one T cell receptor beta chain sequence, with context. Antigen unknown. The sample comes from a study of cytomegalovirus exposure and HLA in healthy donors. Broader study findings: Later analysis identified a missense DCLRE1C variant that was linked to TCR beta V- and J-gene trimming.

The CDR3 runs 12 residues. Trimming removed 5 bases at V and 5 bases at J, with 9 bases between. CDR1 and CDR2 from the germline V gene are LNHDA and SQIVND (reference sequence). As for the donors, each was a healthy bone marrow donor. PCR primers comprised 60 Vbeta and 13 Jbeta primers. Measured with immunoSEQ multiplex PCR; TCRdb has only the in-frame clones, and not every one. This repertoire shows about 140,000 clones, 70% to 85% found once; its top ten account for about 1.5%. V is TRBV19 and J is TRBJ1-1, with a tentative D call TRBD1 (6 bases). The receptor was isolated from a man under 40 in good health and CMV-seropositive. Sequencing was done on a sample of PBMCs. Here the CDR3 DNA reads TGTGCCAGTAGTGCTCAGGGGACTGAAGCTTTCTTT. This codes for CASSAQGTEAFF.